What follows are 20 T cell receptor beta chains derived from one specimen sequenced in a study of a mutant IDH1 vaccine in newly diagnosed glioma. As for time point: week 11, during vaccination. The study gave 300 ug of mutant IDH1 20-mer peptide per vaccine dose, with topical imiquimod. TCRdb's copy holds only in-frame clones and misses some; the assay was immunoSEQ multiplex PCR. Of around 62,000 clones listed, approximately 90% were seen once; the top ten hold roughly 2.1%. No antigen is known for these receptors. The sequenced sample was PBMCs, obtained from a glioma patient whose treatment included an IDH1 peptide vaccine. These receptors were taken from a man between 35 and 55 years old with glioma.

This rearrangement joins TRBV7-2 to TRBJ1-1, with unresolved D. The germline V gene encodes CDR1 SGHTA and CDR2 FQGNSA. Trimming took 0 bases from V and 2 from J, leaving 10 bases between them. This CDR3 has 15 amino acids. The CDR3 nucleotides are TGTGCCAGCAGCTTAGCTGGTCCCCCCAACACTGAAGCTTTCTTT. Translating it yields CASSLAGPPNTEAFF.

CDR3 DNA sequence: TGCAGCGTTGGGGACGTTGGGGGCCCGTTCTACAATGAGCAGTTCTTC. Amino acid sequence: CSVGDVGGPFYNEQFF. The chain combines TRBV29-1 with TRBJ2-1, with D possibly TRBD1 on 6 matching bases. The CDR3 contains 16 residues. Trimming removed 4 bases at V and 3 bases at J, with 19 bases between. Germline V gene data show CDR1 as SQVTM and CDR2 as ANQGSEA.

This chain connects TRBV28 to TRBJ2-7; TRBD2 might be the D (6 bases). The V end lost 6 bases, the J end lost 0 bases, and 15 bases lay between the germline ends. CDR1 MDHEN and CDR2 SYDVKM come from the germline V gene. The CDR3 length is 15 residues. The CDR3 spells CASSRGSGSSYEQYV. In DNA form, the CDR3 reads TGTGCCAGCAGCCGGGGGTCGGGGAGCTCCTACGAGCAGTACGTC.

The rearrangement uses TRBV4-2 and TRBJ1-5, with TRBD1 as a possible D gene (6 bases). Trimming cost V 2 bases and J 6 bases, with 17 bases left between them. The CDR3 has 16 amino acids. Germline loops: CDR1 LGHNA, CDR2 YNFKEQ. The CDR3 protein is CASSQSTGTLGQPQHF. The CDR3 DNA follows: TGTGCCAGCAGCCAATCTACAGGGACGTTAGGTCAGCCCCAGCATTTT.

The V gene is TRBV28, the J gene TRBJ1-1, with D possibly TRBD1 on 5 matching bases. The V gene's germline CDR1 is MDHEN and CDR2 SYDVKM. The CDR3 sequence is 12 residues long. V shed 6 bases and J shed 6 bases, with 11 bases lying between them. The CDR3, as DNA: TGTGCCAGCAGCACGGGACGGCCTGAAGCTTTCTTT. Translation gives CASSTGRPEAFF.

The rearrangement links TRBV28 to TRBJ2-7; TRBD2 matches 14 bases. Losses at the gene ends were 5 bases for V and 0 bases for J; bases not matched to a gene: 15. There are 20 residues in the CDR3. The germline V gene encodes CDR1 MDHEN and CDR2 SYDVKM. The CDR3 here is CASSRRRLAGGQSGSYEQYF. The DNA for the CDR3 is TGTGCCAGCAGTCGTAGGAGACTAGCGGGAGGGCAAAGTGGCTCCTACGAGCAGTACTTC.

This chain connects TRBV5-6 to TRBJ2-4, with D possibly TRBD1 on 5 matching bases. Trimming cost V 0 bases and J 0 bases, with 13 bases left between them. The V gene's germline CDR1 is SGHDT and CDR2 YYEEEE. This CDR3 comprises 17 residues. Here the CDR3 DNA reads TGTGCCAGCAGCTTGGAAACAGGTCCTCTAGCCAAAAACATTCAGTACTTC. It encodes CASSLETGPLAKNIQYF.

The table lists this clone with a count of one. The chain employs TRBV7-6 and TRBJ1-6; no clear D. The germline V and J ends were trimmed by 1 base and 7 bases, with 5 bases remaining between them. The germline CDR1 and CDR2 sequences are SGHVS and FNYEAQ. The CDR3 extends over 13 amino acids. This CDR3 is CASSLDLNSPLHF. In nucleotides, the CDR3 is TGTGCCAGCAGCTTAGACCTCAATTCACCCCTCCACTTT.

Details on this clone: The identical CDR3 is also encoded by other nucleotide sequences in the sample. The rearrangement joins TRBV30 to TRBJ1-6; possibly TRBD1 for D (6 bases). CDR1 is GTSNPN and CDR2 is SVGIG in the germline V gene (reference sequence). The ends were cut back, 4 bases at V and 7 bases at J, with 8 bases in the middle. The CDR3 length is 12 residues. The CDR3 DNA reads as TGTGCCTGGAACAGGGAAAATTCACCCCTCCACTTT. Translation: CAWNRENSPLHF. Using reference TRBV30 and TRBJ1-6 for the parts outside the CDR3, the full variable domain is SQTIHQWPATLVQPVGSPLSLECTVEGTSNPNLYWYRQAAGRGLQLLFYSVGIGQISSEVPQNLSASRPQDRQFILSSKKLLLSDSGFYLCAWNRENSPLHFGNGTRLTVT.

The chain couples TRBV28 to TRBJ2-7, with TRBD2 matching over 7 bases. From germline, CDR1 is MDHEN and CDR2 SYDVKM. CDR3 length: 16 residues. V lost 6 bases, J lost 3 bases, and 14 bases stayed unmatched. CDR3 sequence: CASRLQLGGGYYEQYF. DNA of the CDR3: TGTGCCAGCAGACTCCAGCTGGGGGGGGGATACTACGAGCAGTACTTC.

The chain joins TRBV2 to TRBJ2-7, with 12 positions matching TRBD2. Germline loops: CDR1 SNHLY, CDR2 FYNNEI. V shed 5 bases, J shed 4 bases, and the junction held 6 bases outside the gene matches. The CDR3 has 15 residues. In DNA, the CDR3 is TGTGCCAGCAGTCGGGCTAGCGGGGGGGCTTACGAGCAGTACGTC. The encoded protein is CASSRASGGAYEQYV.

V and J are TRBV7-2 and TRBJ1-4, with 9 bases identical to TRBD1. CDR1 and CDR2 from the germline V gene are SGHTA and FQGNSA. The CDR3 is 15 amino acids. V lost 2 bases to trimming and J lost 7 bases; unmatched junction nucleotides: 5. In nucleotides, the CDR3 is TGTGCCAGCAGCTTAACAGGGGGCGCGAGTGAAAAACTGTTTTTT. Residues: CASSLTGGASEKLFF. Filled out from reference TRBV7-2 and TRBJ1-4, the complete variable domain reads GAGVSQSPSNKVTEKGKDVELRCDPISGHTALYWYRQSLGQGLEFLIYFQGNSAPDKSGLPSDRFSAERTGGSVSTLTIQRTQQEDSAVYLCASSLTGGASEKLFFGSGTQLSVL.

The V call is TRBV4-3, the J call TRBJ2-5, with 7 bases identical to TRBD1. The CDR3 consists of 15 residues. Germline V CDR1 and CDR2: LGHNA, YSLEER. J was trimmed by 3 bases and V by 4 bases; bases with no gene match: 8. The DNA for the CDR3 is TGCGCCAGCAGCCGCGATCGGGACAGAGAAGAGACCCAGTACTTC. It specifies CASSRDRDREETQYF.

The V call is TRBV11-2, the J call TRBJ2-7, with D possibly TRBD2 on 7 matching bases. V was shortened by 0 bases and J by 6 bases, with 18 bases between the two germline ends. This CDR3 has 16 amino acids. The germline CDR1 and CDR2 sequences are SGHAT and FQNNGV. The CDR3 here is CASSLDSWGRGTEQYV. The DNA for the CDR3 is TGTGCCAGCAGCTTAGACTCCTGGGGGCGGGGGACCGAGCAGTACGTC.

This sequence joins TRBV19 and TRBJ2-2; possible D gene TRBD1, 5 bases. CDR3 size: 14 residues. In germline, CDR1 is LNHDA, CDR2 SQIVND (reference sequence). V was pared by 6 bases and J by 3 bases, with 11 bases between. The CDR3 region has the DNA TGTGCCAGTAGCCCACCGACAGACACCGGGGAGCTGTTTTTT. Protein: CASSPPTDTGELFF.

The CDR3 DNA reads TGTGCCAGCGGAACTAACGAAGCTTTCTTT. It translates to CASGTNEAFF. This chain joins TRBV28 and TRBJ1-1, with D uncertain. The CDR3 is 10 residues long. The V end lost 8 bases, the J end lost 8 bases, and 9 bases lay between the germline ends. Germline-derived CDR1 and CDR2 are MDHEN and SYDVKM.

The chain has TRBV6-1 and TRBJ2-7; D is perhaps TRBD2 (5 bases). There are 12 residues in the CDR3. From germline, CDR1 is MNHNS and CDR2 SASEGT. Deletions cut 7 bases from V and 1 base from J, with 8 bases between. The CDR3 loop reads CASNGGSYEQYV. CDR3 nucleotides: TGTGCCAGCAATGGAGGATCCTACGAGCAGTACGTC.

CDR3 sequence (DNA): TGTGCTAGTGGTGAAATGATTAGTCCAGATACGCAGTATTTT. This sequence encodes CASGEMISPDTQYF. The gene calls are TRBV12-5 and TRBJ2-3, with no clear D. This CDR3 spans 14 amino acids. Trimming took off 5 bases at V and 4 bases at J, with 13 bases between the two ends. The germline CDR1 and CDR2 sequences are LGHNT and FRNRAP.

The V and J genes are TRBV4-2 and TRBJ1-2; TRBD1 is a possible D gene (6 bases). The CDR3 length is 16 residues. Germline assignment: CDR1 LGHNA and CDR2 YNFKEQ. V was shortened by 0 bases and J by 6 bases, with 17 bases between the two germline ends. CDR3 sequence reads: CASSQELGGPGDGYTF. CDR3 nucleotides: TGTGCCAGCAGCCAAGAGCTGGGGGGCCCGGGGGATGGCTACACCTTC.

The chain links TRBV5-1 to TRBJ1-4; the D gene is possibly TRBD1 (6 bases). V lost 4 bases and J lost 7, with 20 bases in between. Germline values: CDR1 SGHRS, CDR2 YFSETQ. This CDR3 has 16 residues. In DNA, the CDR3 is TGCGCCAGCAGCCCGGAGCGGGGGGCGGCGGGTGAAAAACTGTTTTTT. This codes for CASSPERGAAGEKLFF.